This is a list of T cell receptor beta chains from one sample in a study of blood T cell repertoires in COVID-19. Sequenced by immunoSEQ multiplex PCR; TCRdb stores in-frame clones only, minus some. Here the sample spans about 200,000 clones, 80% being singletons. The sequencing sample was made of peripheral blood. These receptors were obtained from a woman in her 70s with acute or convalescent COVID-19. CDR3s include the opening cysteine and the closing phenylalanine or tryptophan. The size of a clone is reported for some rows only, either as once, few or many, or as a class for expanded clones.

. TRBV10-3 CAISPQGFQPQHF
. TRBV10-3 CAISLSAGYIQYF
. TRBV19 CASSTQGAQPQHF
. TRBV6-1 CASSERVYNSPLHF
few TRBV9 CASSVSPGTGFNSPLHF
. TRBV15 CATSRDLAGVGNEQFF
. TRBV5-4 CASSLDPSGPLHF
once TRBV5-4 CASSGGRGRNTEAFF
once TRBV7-3 CASSPLAEETQYF
. TRBV29-1 CSVYRGSEAFF
. TRBV19 CASPPIRDNEQFF
. TRBV27 CASSPGTVSYEQYF
. TRBV6-5 CASSYKDLNYEQYF
. TRBV3-1/TRBV3-2 CASTFQTGELFF
. TRBV2 CASSEVGGVNTEAFF
. TRBV29-1 CSVVTAGANVLTF
. TRBV5-1 CASSTGLAFGDEQFF